This T cell receptor (beta chain) appears in the sequencing data of a study of T cell responses to AZD1222 COVID-19 vaccine. Findings and limits, study-wide: Of the AZD1222 recipients, only 5 to 7 were seropositive at baseline. As reported, nearly half of all spike-specific TCRs target variant regions that are unmutated. Clonal diversity was possibly underestimated, and white British individuals and females predominated among donors.

CDR3 length equals 13 residues. Germline CDR1 and CDR2: LNHDA and SQIVND (reference sequence). With 8 bases removed from V and 2 bases from J, the gap between germline ends came to 13 bases. Here immunoSEQ multiplex PCR was the method, and the copy in TCRdb shows in-frame clones only, minus some. The sample holds fewer than 90,000 clones, about 86% seen once. On this clone itself: Antigen: not known.

The chain links TRBV19 to TRBJ2-7; tentative D call: TRBD2 (6 bases). Here the sequenced sample was peripheral blood, taken 28 days after the second AZD1222 dose. The receptor was isolated from an adult who received the AZD1222 COVID-19 vaccine. The CDR3 sequence is CASGSGGPYEQYF. Written as DNA, the CDR3 is TGTGCCAGTGGGTCCGGAGGGCCCTACGAGCAGTACTTC.